Listed here are 32 T cell receptor beta chains from one sample, sequenced in a study of blood T cells in healthy people across ages. Then a second PCR, running about 6 to 12 cycles, was carried out with a sample-barcoded 5' primer and a J-beta primer mix. TCRdb re-analysed the 5' RACE reads in MiXCR, keeping a single row per CDR3 protein. Here the sample spans 650,000 to 800,000 distinct CDR3 sequences, 40% to 50% being singletons. The source material was blood. The receptors stem from a man in his sixties in good health.

The sample holds one count of this clonotype. This chain links TRBV6-6 with TRBJ1-6, with no clear D. The CDR3 extends over 15 amino acids. The germline V gene has CDR1 MNHNY and CDR2 SVGAGI (reference sequence). V dropped 4 bases and J dropped 11 bases, with 18 bases sitting between them. The CDR3 here is CASSSFGRSKPPLHF. The DNA of the CDR3 is TGTGCCAGCAGTTCCTTTGGGCGGTCGAAACCACCCCTCCACTTT.

This clonotype was picked up many times. V and J are TRBV7-9 and TRBJ1-2; D unresolved. Trimming removed 0 bases from V and 8 bases from J, with 13 bases in between. Germline loops: CDR1 SEHNR, CDR2 FQNEAQ (reference sequence). The CDR3 length is 14 residues. The CDR3: CASSLADLRWGYTF. DNA for the CDR3: TGTGCCAGCAGCTTAGCTGACCTCCGGTGGGGCTACACCTTC. The variable domain in full, with the rest retrieved from reference TRBV7-9 and TRBJ1-2, is DTGVSQNPRHKITKRGQNVTFRCDPISEHNRLYWYRQTLGQGPEFLTYFQNEAQLEKSRLLSDRFSAERPKGSFSTLEIQRTEQGDSAMYLCASSLADLRWGYTFGSGTRLTVV.

The rearrangement uses TRBV12-3 or TRBV12-4 and TRBJ2-7; 13 bases are shared with TRBD2. The V and J ends lost 6 bases and 10 bases, in that order; junction bases with no gene match: 9. This CDR3 comprises 14 residues. Here the CDR3 reads CASSEGLAGDCQYF. DNA for the CDR3: TGTGCCAGCAGCGAAGGACTAGCGGGAGACTGTCAGTACTTC.

The chain is built from TRBV29-1 and TRBJ2-1; unclear D gene. Germline V gives CDR1 SQVTM, CDR2 ANQGSEA. This CDR3 region has 12 residues. Trimming took 2 bases from V and 5 from J, leaving 7 bases between them. CDR3 in DNA: TGCAGCGTTGAACAAGCCGACAATGAGCAGTTCTTC. This encodes CSVEQADNEQFF.

The chain links TRBV6-6 to TRBJ2-5, with TRBD2 as a possible D gene (7 bases). CDR3 length: 13 residues. V shed 6 bases and J shed 3 bases, with 11 bases lying between them. Per germline, CDR1 MNHNY and CDR2 SVGAGI (reference sequence). This CDR3 is CASRRGAEETQYF. The CDR3, as DNA: TGTGCCAGCAGACGGGGGGCTGAAGAGACCCAGTACTTC.

The chain is built from TRBV20-1 and TRBJ2-2; a weak D match, TRBD2 (5 bases). The CDR3 covers 11 residues. CDR1 DFQATT and CDR2 SNEGSKA come from the germline V gene (reference sequence). V lost 3 bases and J 7 bases, leaving 6 bases between the germline ends. The CDR3 DNA sequence: TGCAGTGCTAGCGGAGGCGGGGAGCTGTTTTTT. Protein: CSASGGGELFF.

The chain recombines TRBV2 with TRBJ1-2, with D possibly being TRBD1 (6 bases). V was trimmed by 11 bases and J by 5 bases, leaving 15 bases between them. CDR1 and CDR2 (germline): SNHLY, FYNNEI. The CDR3 is 12 residues long. CDR3 in amino acids: CAPPGHLYGYTF. In DNA form, the CDR3 reads TGTGCCCCGCCGGGACATCTTTATGGCTACACCTTC.

This chain uses TRBV15 with TRBJ1-4; D might be TRBD1 (5 bases). The germline V and J ends were trimmed by 3 bases and 7 bases, with 12 bases remaining between them. The CDR3 consists of 14 residues. Per the germline V gene, CDR1 is LNHNV and CDR2 is YYDKDF (reference sequence). CDR3 region: CATSSQGHGEKLFF. CDR3 DNA: TGTGCCACCAGCAGCCAGGGTCACGGTGAAAAACTGTTTTTT.

This clonotype was seen at least ten times. The chain links TRBV6-2 or TRBV6-3 to TRBJ2-5; D is possibly TRBD2 (6 bases). V gave up 6 bases and J gave up 5 bases, with 16 bases separating them. Germline assignment: CDR1 MNHEY and CDR2 SVGEGT. This CDR3 contains 14 residues. CDR3 residues: CASSYQGGMETQYF. The DNA of the CDR3 is TGTGCCAGCAGCTATCAAGGAGGGATGGAGACCCAGTACTTC.

The rearrangement uses TRBV27 and TRBJ2-3; D perhaps matches TRBD2 (6 bases). The CDR3 spans 12 residues. Deletions cut 11 bases from V and 8 bases from J, with 17 bases between. The germline V gene has CDR1 MNHEY and CDR2 SMNVEV (reference sequence). The CDR3 region is CAPRSWGGTQYF. CDR3 bases: TGTGCCCCCAGATCCTGGGGAGGTACGCAGTATTTT.

This chain links TRBV25-1 with TRBJ2-4; tentatively, D is TRBD1 or TRBD2 (5 bases each). Germline-derived CDR1 and CDR2 are MGHDK and SYGVNS. The CDR3 has 11 residues. V was trimmed by 8 bases and J by 13 bases, leaving 15 bases between them. The CDR3 DNA sequence: TGTGCCAGCGGGGACGGCTCCAAGCAGTACTTC. Protein: CASGDGSKQYF.

The chain's CDR3 is CASSQDLGAGSTEAFF. DNA for the CDR3: TGCGCCAGCAGCCAAGATCTGGGGGCAGGGAGCACTGAAGCTTTCTTT. V gene TRBV4-3 combines with J gene TRBJ1-1; tentative D call: TRBD1 (6 bases). The V gene lost 0 bases and the J gene lost 4 bases, with 15 bases spanning the gap. Germline assignment: CDR1 LGHNA and CDR2 YSLEER. This CDR3 region has 16 residues.

Points on this clonotype: This may be a read error: a much more frequent sequence differs by one nucleotide. V usage is TRBV29-1 and J usage is TRBJ2-1; 9 bases line up with TRBD1. This CDR3 region has 14 residues. With V trimmed by 7 bases and J by 9 bases, 13 bases remained unmatched. Germline CDR1 and CDR2: SQVTM and ANQGSEA. The CDR3 DNA reads TGCAGCGGTAGTGGGACAGGGAAGGATTTTGAGCAGTTCTTC. It encodes CSGSGTGKDFEQFF.

The chain links TRBV30 to TRBJ1-5; TRBD1 matches 10 bases. The CDR3 is 13 amino acids. The ends lost 6 bases at V and 5 bases at J; junction bases unmatched: 4. Germline V gives CDR1 GTSNPN, CDR2 SVGIG (reference sequence). CDR3 loop: CACDRGLDQPQHF. The CDR3 DNA reads as TGTGCCTGCGACAGGGGGCTTGATCAGCCCCAGCATTTT. The variable domain in full, completed from reference TRBV30 and TRBJ1-5, reads SQTIHQWPATLVQPVGSPLSLECTVEGTSNPNLYWYRQAAGRGLQLLFYSVGIGQISSEVPQNLSASRPQDRQFILSSKKLLLSDSGFYLCACDRGLDQPQHFGDGTRLSIL.

Concerning this clonotype: At one end, the junction sequence differs from germline, possibly due to a read error. The CDR3 is CVISGTTGGNEQYF. The CDR3 DNA reads TGTGTCATCAGTGGTACGACAGGGGGCAATGAGCAGTACTTC. This rearrangement joins TRBV10-3 to TRBJ2-7; 10 bases are shared with TRBD1. Germline loops: CDR1 ENHRY, CDR2 SYGVKD. The CDR3 extends over 14 amino acids.

The table lists this clonotype with a few counts. The chain links TRBV10-3 to TRBJ1-2; tentatively, D is TRBD1 (6 bases). Germline V gene data show CDR1 as ENHRY and CDR2 as SYGVKD. The ends were cut back, 6 bases at V and 3 bases at J, with 8 bases in the middle. The CDR3 totals 12 residues. The CDR3 loop reads CAISRGDYGYTF. The DNA for the CDR3 is TGTGCCATCAGCAGGGGCGACTATGGCTACACCTTC.

The V call is TRBV12-3 or TRBV12-4, the J call TRBJ1-6, with D unresolved. The V end was cut by 7 bases, the J end by 0 bases, with 13 bases between. The CDR3 is 16 residues long. The CDR3 sequence is CASNSRGSSYNSPLHF. Here the CDR3 DNA reads TGTGCCAGCAATTCAAGAGGAAGCTCCTATAATTCACCCCTCCACTTT.

The rearrangement uses TRBV3-1 and TRBJ1-2; the D gene is possibly TRBD1 (5 bases). Trimming pared 4 bases from V and 4 bases from J, leaving 16 bases between. CDR3 length: 15 amino acids. CDR1 LGHDT and CDR2 YNNKEL come from the germline V gene (reference sequence). CDR3: CASSPLYEGSYGYTF. The CDR3 DNA reads TGTGCCAGCAGCCCCCTCTACGAGGGGTCCTATGGCTACACCTTC.

A note on this clonotype: This may be a read error: a much more frequent sequence differs by one nucleotide. CDR3 amino acids: CASRSQGLGDGQYF. The CDR3 DNA sequence: TGTGCCAGCAGGTCTCAGGGTCTTGGGGACGGGCAGTACTTC. V usage is TRBV12-3 or TRBV12-4 and J usage is TRBJ2-7; D tentatively reads TRBD1 or TRBD2 (5 bases each). There are 14 residues in the CDR3. Trimming stripped 6 bases from V and 9 bases from J, with 21 bases between.

This clonotype showed up just a few times. This chain uses TRBV28 with TRBJ2-7; 11 bases are a match to TRBD2. In germline, CDR1 is MDHEN, CDR2 SYDVKM. The CDR3 is made up of 17 amino acids. J was trimmed by 4 bases and V by 3 bases; bases with no gene match: 11. The chain's CDR3 is CASSLIRLAGSSYEQYF. The CDR3 DNA follows: TGTGCCAGCAGTTTGATACGACTAGCGGGGAGTTCGTACGAGCAGTACTTC.

This chain links TRBV2 with TRBJ2-1, with 10 positions matching TRBD2. After removal of 7 bases from V and 4 bases from J, the junction contained 7 bases not matched to a gene. The CDR3 spans 15 residues. Looked up from germline, CDR1 is SNHLY and CDR2 is FYNNEI. CDR3: CASMRAGGHYNEQFF. In DNA form, the CDR3 reads TGTGCCAGCATGAGAGCGGGGGGGCATTACAATGAGCAGTTCTTC.

The chain combines TRBV7-2 with TRBJ2-3; 7 bases are a match to TRBD1. Germline CDR1 and CDR2: SGHTA and FQGNSA. The CDR3 loop spans 15 amino acids. The V segment lost 5 bases and the J segment 4 bases; nucleotides outside the gene matches: 9. The CDR3, as DNA: TGTGCCAGCAGCAAGCAGACAGGGTTTTCAGATACGCAGTATTTT. Protein sequence: CASSKQTGFSDTQYF.

The chain couples TRBV5-1 to TRBJ2-1; D could derive from TRBD1 or TRBD2 (6 bases each). The CDR3 covers 15 residues. Trimming shortened V by 3 bases and J by 5 bases, and 15 bases separated the two germline ends. Germline V gene data show CDR1 as SGHRS and CDR2 as YFSETQ. The CDR3 protein is CASSSYGGGNNEQFF. CDR3 bases: TGCGCCAGCAGCTCCTACGGGGGCGGTAACAATGAGCAGTTCTTC.

This clonotype turned up a few times. The chain employs TRBV7-2 and TRBJ2-1, with D possibly matching TRBD2 (5 bases). Germline values: CDR1 SGHTA, CDR2 FQGNSA. The CDR3 has 16 residues. The V end was cut by 2 bases, the J end by 5 bases, with 16 bases between. CDR3 nucleotides: TGTGCCAGCAGCTTACCTTGGATGAGGGAACACAATGAGCAGTTCTTC. Translated, it gives CASSLPWMREHNEQFF.

This clonotype came up a few times. The rearrangement uses TRBV7-9 and TRBJ1-2; 10 nucleotides align to TRBD1. The germline V gene has CDR1 SEHNR and CDR2 FQNEAQ (reference sequence). CDR3 size: 14 residues. With V trimmed by 4 bases and J by 11 bases, 10 bases remained unmatched. The CDR3 loop reads CASSSPGQGTSYTF. The CDR3 region has the DNA TGTGCCAGCAGCTCCCCGGGACAGGGGACGTCTTACACCTTC.

CDR3 nucleotides: TGCAGTGCTAGAGACGTCGACCAAGAGACCCAGTACTTC. It translates to CSARDVDQETQYF. V is TRBV20-1 and J is TRBJ2-5; the D is unclear. V lost 0 bases, J lost 0 bases, and 5 bases lay in between. Germline lookup yields CDR1 DFQATT and CDR2 SNEGSKA (reference sequence). The CDR3 is 13 residues long.

This rearrangement joins TRBV7-9 to TRBJ1-5; the D is unclear. The germline gives CDR1 SEHNR, CDR2 FQNEAQ (reference sequence). Trimming shortened V by 1 base and J by 3 bases, and 7 bases separated the two germline ends. The CDR3 runs 14 residues. This chain's CDR3 is CASSLVGNNQPQHF. The CDR3 coding sequence is TGTGCCAGCAGCTTAGTAGGAAACAATCAGCCCCAGCATTTT. The whole variable domain, filled in from reference TRBV7-9 and TRBJ1-5, reads DTGVSQNPRHKITKRGQNVTFRCDPISEHNRLYWYRQTLGQGPEFLTYFQNEAQLEKSRLLSDRFSAERPKGSFSTLEIQRTEQGDSAMYLCASSLVGNNQPQHFGDGTRLSIL.

This clonotype has ten or more counts. Written as DNA, the CDR3 is TGTGCCATCAACAGGGCGATAACAGAAAAACTGTTTTTT. This gives the protein CAINRAITEKLFF. This sequence joins TRBV10-3 and TRBJ1-4; possible D gene TRBD1, 6 bases. The CDR3 extends over 13 amino acids. Germline CDR1 is ENHRY and CDR2 is SYGVKD. The germline V and J ends were trimmed by 7 bases and 8 bases, with 14 bases remaining between them.

V gene TRBV20-1 combines with J gene TRBJ2-7; D tentatively reads TRBD1 or TRBD2 (6 bases each). Between the trimmed V and J ends, which lost 0 bases and 2 bases, there was a span of 14 bases. Germline lookup yields CDR1 DFQATT and CDR2 SNEGSKA (reference sequence). This CDR3 has 15 amino acids. The CDR3 DNA is TGCAGTGCTAGAGATCTAGGGGGGCCCCCCTACGAGCAGTACTTC. It encodes CSARDLGGPPYEQYF.

Remarks on this clonotype: This may come from a read error, since a much larger clone is one base off. The chain uses TRBV25-1 and TRBJ1-2, with D hard to call. V was shortened by 6 bases and J by 2 bases, with 4 bases between the two germline ends. The CDR3 totals 11 residues. The germline CDR1 and CDR2 sequences are MGHDK and SYGVNS. The CDR3 nucleotides read TGTGCCAGCAGCAAGAACTATGGCTACACCTTC. Translation gives CASSKNYGYTF.

This clonotype has only a few counts. The chain links TRBV3-1 to TRBJ1-2, with D maybe TRBD1 (5 bases). This CDR3 spans 15 amino acids. The germline V gene has CDR1 LGHDT and CDR2 YNNKEL (reference sequence). V shed 3 bases and J shed 4 bases, with 15 bases lying between them. The DNA for the CDR3 is TGTGCCAGCAGCCACGGCAAGGGGTCTGGCTATGGCTACACCTTC. As protein: CASSHGKGSGYGYTF. The entire variable domain, with the rest obtained from reference TRBV3-1 and TRBJ1-2, is as follows: DTAVSQTPKYLVTQMGNDKSIKCEQNLGHDTMYWYKQDSKKFLKIMFSYNNKELIINETVPNRFSPKSPDKAHLNLHINSLELGDSAVYFCASSHGKGSGYGYTFGSGTRLTVV.

The chain employs TRBV30 and TRBJ1-2, with D possibly being TRBD1 (5 bases). Germline CDR1 is GTSNPN and CDR2 is SVGIG (reference sequence). Trimming shortened V by 7 bases and J by 10 bases, and 13 bases separated the two germline ends. The CDR3 extends over 10 amino acids. CDR3 coding DNA: TGTGCCTTTCTCGGGACGTTCTACACCTTC. It translates to CAFLGTFYTF.